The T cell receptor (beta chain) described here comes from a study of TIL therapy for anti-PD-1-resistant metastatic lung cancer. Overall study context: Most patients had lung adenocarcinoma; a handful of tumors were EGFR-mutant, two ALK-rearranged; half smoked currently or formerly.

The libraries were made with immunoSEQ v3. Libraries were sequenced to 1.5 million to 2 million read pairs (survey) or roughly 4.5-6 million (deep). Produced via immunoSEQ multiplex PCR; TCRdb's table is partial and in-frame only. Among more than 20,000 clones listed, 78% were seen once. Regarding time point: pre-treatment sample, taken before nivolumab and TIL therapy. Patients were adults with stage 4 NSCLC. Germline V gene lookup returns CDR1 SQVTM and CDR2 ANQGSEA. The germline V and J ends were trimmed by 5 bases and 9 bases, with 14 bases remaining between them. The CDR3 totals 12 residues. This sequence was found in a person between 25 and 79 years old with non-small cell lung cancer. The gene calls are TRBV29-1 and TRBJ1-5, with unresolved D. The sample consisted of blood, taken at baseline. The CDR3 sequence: CSVTGHTGPQHF. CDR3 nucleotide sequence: TGCAGCGTTACCGGGCATACCGGGCCCCAGCATTTT. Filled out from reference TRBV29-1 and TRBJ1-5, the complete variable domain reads SAVISQKPSRDICQRGTSLTIQCQVDSQVTMMFWYRQQPGQSLTLIATANQGSEATYESGFVIDKFPISRPNLTFSTLTVSNMSPEDSSIYLCSVTGHTGPQHFGDGTRLSIL.